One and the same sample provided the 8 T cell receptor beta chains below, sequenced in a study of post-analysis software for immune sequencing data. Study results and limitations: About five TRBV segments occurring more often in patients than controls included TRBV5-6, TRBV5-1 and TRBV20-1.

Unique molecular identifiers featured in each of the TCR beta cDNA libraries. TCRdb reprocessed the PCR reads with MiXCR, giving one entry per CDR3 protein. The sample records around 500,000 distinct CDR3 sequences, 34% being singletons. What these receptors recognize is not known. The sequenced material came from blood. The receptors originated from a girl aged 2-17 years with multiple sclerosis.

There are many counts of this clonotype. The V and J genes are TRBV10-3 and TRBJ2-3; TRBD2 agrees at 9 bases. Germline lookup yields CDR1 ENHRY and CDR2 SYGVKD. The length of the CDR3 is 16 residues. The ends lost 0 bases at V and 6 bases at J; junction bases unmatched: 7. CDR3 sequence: CAISESQAGGLDTQYF. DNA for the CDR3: TGTGCCATCAGTGAGTCTCAAGCGGGGGGTTTGGATACGCAGTATTTT.

Here the CDR3 reads CASSSPDIYEQYF. In DNA, the CDR3 is TGCGCCAGCAGCTCCCCCGACATCTACGAGCAGTACTTC. The rearrangement joins TRBV5-1 to TRBJ2-7; D not certain. CDR1 SGHRS and CDR2 YFSETQ come from the germline V gene. Trimming stripped 3 bases from V and 3 bases from J, with 10 bases between. The CDR3 is made up of 13 amino acids.

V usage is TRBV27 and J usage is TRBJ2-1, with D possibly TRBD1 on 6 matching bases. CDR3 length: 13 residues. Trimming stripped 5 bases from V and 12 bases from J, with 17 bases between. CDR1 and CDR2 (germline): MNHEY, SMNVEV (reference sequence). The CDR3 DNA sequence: TGTGCCAGCAGTCAATTACAGGGAAGATCGCAGTTCTTC. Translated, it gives CASSQLQGRSQFF.

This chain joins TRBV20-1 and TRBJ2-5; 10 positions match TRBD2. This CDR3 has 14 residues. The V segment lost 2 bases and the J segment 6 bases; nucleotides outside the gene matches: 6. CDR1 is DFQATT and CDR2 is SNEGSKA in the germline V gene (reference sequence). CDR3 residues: CSARNGTSAQTQYF. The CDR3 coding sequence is TGCAGTGCTAGAAACGGGACTAGCGCCCAGACCCAGTACTTC.

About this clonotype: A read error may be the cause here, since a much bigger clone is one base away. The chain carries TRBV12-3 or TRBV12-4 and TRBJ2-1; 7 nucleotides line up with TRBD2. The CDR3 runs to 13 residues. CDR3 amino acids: CVSSLWGGGEQFF. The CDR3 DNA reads TGTGTCAGCAGTTTATGGGGGGGTGGCGAGCAGTTCTTC.

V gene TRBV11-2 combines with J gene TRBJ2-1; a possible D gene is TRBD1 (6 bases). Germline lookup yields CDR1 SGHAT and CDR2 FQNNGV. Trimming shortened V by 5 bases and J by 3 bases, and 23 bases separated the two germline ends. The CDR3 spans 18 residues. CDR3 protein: CASSLHLVTGTFYNEQFF. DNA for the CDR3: TGTGCCAGCAGCCTACACCTCGTAACAGGGACCTTCTACAATGAGCAGTTCTTC.

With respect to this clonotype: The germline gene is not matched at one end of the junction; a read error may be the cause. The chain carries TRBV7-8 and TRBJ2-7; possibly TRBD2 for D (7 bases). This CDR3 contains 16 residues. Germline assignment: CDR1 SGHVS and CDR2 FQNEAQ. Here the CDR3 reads CANSLGGGIISYEQYF. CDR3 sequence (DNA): TGTGCCAACAGCTTAGGGGGGGGGATTATCTCCTACGAGCAGTACTTC.

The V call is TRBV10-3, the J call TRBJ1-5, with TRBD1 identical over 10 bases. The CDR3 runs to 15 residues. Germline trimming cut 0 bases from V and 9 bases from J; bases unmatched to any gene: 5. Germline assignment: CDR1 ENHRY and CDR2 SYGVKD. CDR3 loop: CAISESGDRGAPQHF. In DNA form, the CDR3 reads TGTGCCATCAGTGAGTCGGGGGACAGGGGTGCGCCCCAGCATTTT.